This T cell receptor beta chain was identified during a study of blood T cell repertoires in COVID-19. Sequencing used immunoSEQ multiplex PCR; TCRdb keeps in-frame clones, though not all of them. This table holds roughly 140,000 clones, about 84% found once. Germline CDR1 SGHVS, CDR2 FNYEAQ. This CDR3 is 21 amino acids long. V shed 5 bases and J 0 bases; nucleotides not matched to a gene: 15. The TCR sequence derives from an elderly woman in a cohort sampled during active or convalescent COVID-19. The sequenced sample consisted of peripheral blood. The V call is TRBV7-6, the J call TRBJ2-1; TRBD2 agrees at 14 bases. The chain's CDR3 is CASSPRLAGGQTLISYNEQFF. The CDR3 region has the DNA TGTGCCAGCAGCCCGCGACTAGCGGGGGGGCAAACCTTAATCTCCTACAATGAGCAGTTCTTC. Complete variable domain (other parts from reference TRBV7-6 and TRBJ2-1): GAGVSQSPRYKVTKRGQDVALRCDPISGHVSLYWYRQALGQGPEFLTYFNYEAQQDKSGLPNDRFSAERPEGSISTLTIQRTEQRDSAMYRCASSPRLAGGQTLISYNEQFFGPGTRLTVL.